These T cell receptor beta chains were read from a single sample in a study of blood T cell repertoires in COVID-19. Assay used: immunoSEQ multiplex PCR; TCRdb lists only in-frame clones, some missing. The table records approximately 19,000 clones, 81% of them present only once. The sequenced sample consisted of peripheral blood. The receptors originated from a man in his 60s with acute or convalescent COVID-19. Both conserved end residues are trimmed from each CDR3.

>TRBV5-5|TRBJ1-2
ASSGGAGGNYGYT
>TRBV7-9|TRBJ1-2
ASSLDRSINYGYT
>TRBV5-4|TRBJ1-1
ASSPKDTLNTEAF
>TRBV4-1|TRBJ1-2
ASSQKRTGWTSGYT
>TRBV29-1|TRBJ2-2
SVGDRADTGELF
>TRBV4-1|TRBJ2-3
ASSQDLLAGPPDTQY
>TRBV7-2|TRBJ2-3
ASSLSSGAGTDTQY
>TRBV5-1|TRBJ1-1
ASSLAAGMNTEAF
>TRBV12-5|TRBJ2-3
ASGLVRQGITDTQY
>TRBV7-8|TRBJ2-3
ASSPRDRGGTDTQY
>TRBV7-2|TRBJ2-5
ASSLRPGGETQY
>TRBV6-5|TRBJ1-2
ASSYDSNYGYT
>TRBV4-2|TRBJ1-5
ASSATGDRVQPQH
>TRBV7-9|TRBJ1-2
ASSSSGGGYGYT
>TRBV5-5|TRBJ2-7
ASQSGLAPYEQY
>TRBV2|TRBJ1-6
ASNGDPGTANSPLH
>TRBV2|TRBJ1-2
ASSEAKLLTGNYGYT
>TRBV25-1|TRBJ1-1
ASSESQVRWTEAF
>TRBV5-4|TRBJ2-5
ASSLRSESVETQY
>TRBV29-1|TRBJ1-1
SVERKGGRTEAF
>TRBV18|TRBJ1-1
ASSRQGIDTEAF
>TRBV19|TRBJ2-7
ASSRLTGGALREQY
>TRBV9|TRBJ1-2
ASSGLQGRDGYT
>TRBV5-1|TRBJ2-7
ASSFPDSRYEQY
>TRBV27|TRBJ1-5
ASSAPGTGTNQPQH
>TRBV7-8|TRBJ2-1
ASSLVLAGYNEQF
>TRBV7-7|TRBJ2-3
ASSSRGGKTDTQY
>TRBV18|TRBJ1-5
ASSPGQTNQPQH
>TRBV7-2|TRBJ1-1
ASSLRYPRGGNTEAF
>TRBV7-6|TRBJ1-1
ASSSRQTEAF
>TRBV27|TRBJ2-6
ASRDSSGANVLT
>TRBV12-5|TRBJ1-5
ASGMQGNQPQH
>TRBV28|TRBJ1-3
ASSLGVNSGNTIY
>TRBV30|TRBJ1-2
AWSLRGTYGYT
>TRBV10-1|TRBJ1-1
ASSLTGHPNTEAF
>TRBV11-1|TRBJ2-7
ASSSLGEQY
>TRBV10-3|TRBJ2-6
AISDPQVTGSGANVLT
>TRBV4-1|TRBJ1-3
ASSQDRAGSGNTIY
>TRBV7-6|TRBJ2-4
ASSLGQGSGNIQY
>TRBV6-5|TRBJ1-6
ATRPGQVYNSPLH
>TRBV24-1|TRBJ2-3
ATSEYRGRTDTQY
>TRBV7-2|TRBJ2-3
ASSQWRGGTDTQY
>TRBV15|TRBJ2-7
ATSSPRAGEQY
>TRBV5-1|TRBJ1-4
ASSPGQGGEKLF
>TRBV18|TRBJ1-1
ASSPDLEAEAF
>TRBV27|TRBJ1-6
ASSWDRDSPLH
>TRBV28|TRBJ1-5
ASSLSDQPQH
>TRBV7-9|TRBJ1-2
ASSHRENYGYT
>TRBV30|TRBJ2-2
AYYRDDTGELF
>TRBV4-1|TRBJ1-2
ASSHPWGDRAGYGYT
>TRBV30|TRBJ2-4
ACEVTSAKNIQY
>TRBV25-1|TRBJ1-2
ASSDAGGWGGYT
>TRBV27|TRBJ2-1
ASSLYGQNNEQF